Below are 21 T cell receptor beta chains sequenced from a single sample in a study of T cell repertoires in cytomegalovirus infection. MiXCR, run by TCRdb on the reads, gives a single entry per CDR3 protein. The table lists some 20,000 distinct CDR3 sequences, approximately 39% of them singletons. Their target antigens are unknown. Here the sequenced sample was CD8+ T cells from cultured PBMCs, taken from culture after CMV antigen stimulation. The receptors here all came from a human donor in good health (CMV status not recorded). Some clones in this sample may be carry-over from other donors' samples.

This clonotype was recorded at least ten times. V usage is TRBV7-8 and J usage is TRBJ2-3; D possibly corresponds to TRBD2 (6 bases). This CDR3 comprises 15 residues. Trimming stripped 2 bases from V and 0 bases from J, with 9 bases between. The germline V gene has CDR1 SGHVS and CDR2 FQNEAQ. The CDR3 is CASSLREVSTDTQYF. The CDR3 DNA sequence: TGTGCCAGCAGCTTAAGGGAGGTTAGCACAGATACGCAGTATTTT.

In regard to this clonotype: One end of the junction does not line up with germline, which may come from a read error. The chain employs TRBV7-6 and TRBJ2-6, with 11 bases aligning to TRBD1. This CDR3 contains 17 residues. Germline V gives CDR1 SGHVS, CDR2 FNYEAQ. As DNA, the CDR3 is TGTGCCGGCAGCGCACCGGGACAGGGGGCTGGGGCCAACGTCCTGACTTTC. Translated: CAGSAPGQGAGANVLTF.

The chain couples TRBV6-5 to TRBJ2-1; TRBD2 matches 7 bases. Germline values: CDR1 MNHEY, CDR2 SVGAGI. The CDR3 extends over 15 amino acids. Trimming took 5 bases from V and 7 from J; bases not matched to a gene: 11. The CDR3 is CASSPRRSGVNEQFF. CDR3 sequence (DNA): TGTGCCAGCAGTCCCCGTCGAAGCGGGGTTAATGAGCAGTTCTTC.

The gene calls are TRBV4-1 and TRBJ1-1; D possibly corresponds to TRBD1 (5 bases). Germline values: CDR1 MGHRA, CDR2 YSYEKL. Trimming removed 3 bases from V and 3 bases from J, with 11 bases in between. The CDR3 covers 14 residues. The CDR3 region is CASSQGLVDTEAFF. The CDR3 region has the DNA TGCGCCAGCAGCCAGGGGCTAGTCGACACTGAAGCTTTCTTT.

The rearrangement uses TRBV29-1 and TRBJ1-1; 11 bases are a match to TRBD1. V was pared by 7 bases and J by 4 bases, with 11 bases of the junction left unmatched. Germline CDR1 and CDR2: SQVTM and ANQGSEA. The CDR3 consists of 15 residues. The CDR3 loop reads CSAGGTGGIGTEAFF. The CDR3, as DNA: TGCAGCGCTGGGGGGACAGGGGGGATTGGCACTGAAGCTTTCTTT. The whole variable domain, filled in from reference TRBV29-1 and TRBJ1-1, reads SAVISQKPSRDICQRGTSLTIQCQVDSQVTMMFWYRQQPGQSLTLIATANQGSEATYESGFVIDKFPISRPNLTFSTLTVSNMSPEDSSIYLCSAGGTGGIGTEAFFGQGTRLTVV.

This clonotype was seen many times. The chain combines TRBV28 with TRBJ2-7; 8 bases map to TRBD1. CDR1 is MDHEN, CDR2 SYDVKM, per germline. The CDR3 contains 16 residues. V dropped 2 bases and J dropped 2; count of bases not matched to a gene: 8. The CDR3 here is CASSLLGLGQAYEQYF. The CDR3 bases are TGTGCCAGCAGTTTACTCGGCCTGGGACAGGCCTACGAGCAGTACTTC.

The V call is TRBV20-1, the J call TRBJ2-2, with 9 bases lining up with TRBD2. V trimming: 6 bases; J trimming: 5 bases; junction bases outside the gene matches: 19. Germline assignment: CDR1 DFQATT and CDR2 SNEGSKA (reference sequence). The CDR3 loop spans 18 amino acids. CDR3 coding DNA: TGCAGTGCCACCTCTAGCGGGGCGCACACCTTGGGGACCGGGGAGCTGTTTTTT. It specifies CSATSSGAHTLGTGELFF.

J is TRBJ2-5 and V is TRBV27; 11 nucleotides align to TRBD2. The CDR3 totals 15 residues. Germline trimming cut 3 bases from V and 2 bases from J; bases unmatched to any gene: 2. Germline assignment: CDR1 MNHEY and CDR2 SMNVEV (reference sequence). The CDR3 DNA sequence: TGTGCCAGCAGTTTGCTAGCGGGGGGACAAGAGACCCAGTACTTC. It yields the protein CASSLLAGGQETQYF.

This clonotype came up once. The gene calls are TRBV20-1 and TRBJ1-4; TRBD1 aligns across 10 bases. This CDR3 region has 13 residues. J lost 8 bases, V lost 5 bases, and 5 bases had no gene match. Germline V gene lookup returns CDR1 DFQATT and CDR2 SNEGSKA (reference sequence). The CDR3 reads CSAPGQGSEKLFF. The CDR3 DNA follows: TGCAGTGCTCCGGGACAGGGGAGCGAAAAACTGTTTTTT.

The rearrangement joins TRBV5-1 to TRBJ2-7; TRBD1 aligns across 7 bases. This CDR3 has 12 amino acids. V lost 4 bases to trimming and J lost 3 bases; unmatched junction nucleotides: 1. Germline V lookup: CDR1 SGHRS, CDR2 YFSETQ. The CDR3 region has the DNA TGCGCCAGCAGCGGGGACAGCTACGAGCAGTACTTC. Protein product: CASSGDSYEQYF. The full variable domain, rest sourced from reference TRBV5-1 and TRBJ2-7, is KAGVTQTPRYLIKTRGQQVTLSCSPISGHRSVSWYQQTPGQGLQFLFEYFSETQRNKGNFPGRFSGRQFSNSRSEMNVSTLELGDSALYLCASSGDSYEQYFGPGTRLTVT.

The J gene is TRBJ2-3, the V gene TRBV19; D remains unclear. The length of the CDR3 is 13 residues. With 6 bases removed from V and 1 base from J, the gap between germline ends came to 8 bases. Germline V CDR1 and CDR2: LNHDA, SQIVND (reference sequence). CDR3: CASRRSRTDTQYF. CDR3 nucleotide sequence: TGTGCCAGTAGAAGATCCCGCACAGATACGCAGTATTTT.

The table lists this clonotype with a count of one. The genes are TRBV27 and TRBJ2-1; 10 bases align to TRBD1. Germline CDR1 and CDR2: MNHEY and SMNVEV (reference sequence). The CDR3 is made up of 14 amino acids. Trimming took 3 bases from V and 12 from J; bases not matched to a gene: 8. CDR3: CASSFRDRGVGQFF. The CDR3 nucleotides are TGTGCCAGCAGTTTTCGGGACAGGGGCGTGGGGCAGTTCTTC.

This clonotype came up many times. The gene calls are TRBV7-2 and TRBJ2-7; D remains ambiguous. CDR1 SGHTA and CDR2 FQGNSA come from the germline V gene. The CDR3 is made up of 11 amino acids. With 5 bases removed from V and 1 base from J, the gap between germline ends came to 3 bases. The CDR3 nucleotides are TGTGCCAGCAGCCGTTCCTACGAGCAGTACTTC. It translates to CASSRSYEQYF.

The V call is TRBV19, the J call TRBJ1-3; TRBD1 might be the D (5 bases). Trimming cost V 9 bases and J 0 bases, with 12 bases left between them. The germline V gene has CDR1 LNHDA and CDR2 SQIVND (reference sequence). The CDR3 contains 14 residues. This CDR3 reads CASQQDYSGNTIYF. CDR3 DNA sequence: TGTGCCAGCCAACAGGATTACTCTGGAAACACCATATATTTT.

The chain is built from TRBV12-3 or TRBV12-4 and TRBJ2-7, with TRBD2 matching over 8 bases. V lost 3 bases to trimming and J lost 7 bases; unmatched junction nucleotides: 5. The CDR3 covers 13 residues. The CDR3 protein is CASSFGGGLEQYF. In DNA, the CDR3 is TGTGCCAGCAGTTTCGGCGGGGGGCTAGAGCAGTACTTC.

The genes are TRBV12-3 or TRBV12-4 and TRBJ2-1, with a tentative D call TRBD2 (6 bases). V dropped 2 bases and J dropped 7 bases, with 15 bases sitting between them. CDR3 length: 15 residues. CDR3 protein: CASSLLGEAENEQFF. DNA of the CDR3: TGTGCCAGCAGTTTATTGGGGGAGGCGGAGAATGAGCAGTTCTTC.

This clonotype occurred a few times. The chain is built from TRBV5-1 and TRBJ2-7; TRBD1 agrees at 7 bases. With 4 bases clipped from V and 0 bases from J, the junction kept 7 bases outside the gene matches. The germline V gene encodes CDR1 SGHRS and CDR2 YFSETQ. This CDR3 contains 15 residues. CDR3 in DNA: TGCGCCAGCAGCACCCCCGGGACAGCCTCCTACGAGCAGTACTTC. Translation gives CASSTPGTASYEQYF.

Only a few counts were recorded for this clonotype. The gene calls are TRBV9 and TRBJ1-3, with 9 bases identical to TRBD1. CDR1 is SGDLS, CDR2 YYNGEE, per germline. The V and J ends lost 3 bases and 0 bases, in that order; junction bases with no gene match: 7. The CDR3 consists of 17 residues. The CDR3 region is CASSDRDRAPSGNTIYF. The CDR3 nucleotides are TGTGCCAGCAGCGATCGGGACAGGGCCCCCTCTGGAAACACCATATATTTT.

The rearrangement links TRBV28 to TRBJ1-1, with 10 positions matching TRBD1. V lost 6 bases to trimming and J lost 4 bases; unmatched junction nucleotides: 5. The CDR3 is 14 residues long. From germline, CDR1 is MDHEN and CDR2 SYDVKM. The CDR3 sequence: CASSRTGGSTEAFF. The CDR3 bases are TGTGCCAGCAGCCGGACAGGGGGGAGCACTGAAGCTTTCTTT. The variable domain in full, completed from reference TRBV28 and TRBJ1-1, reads DVKVTQSSRYLVKRTGEKVFLECVQDMDHENMFWYRQDPGLGLRLIYFSYDVKMKEKGDIPEGYSVSREKKERFSLILESASTNQTSMYLCASSRTGGSTEAFFGQGTRLTVV.

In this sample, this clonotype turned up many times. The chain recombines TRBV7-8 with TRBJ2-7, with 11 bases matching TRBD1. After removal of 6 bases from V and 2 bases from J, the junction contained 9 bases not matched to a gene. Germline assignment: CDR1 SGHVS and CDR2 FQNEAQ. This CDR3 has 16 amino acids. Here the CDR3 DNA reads TGTGCCAGCAGTAATACCGGACAGGGGGCGGCCTACGAGCAGTACTTC. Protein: CASSNTGQGAAYEQYF.

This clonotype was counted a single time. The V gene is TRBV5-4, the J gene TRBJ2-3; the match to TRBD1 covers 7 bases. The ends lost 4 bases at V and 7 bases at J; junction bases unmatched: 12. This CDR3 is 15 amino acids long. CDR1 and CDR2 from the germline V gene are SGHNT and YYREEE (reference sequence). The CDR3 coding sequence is TGTGCCAGCAGCCGACGAGACAGGGAGAGGAATACGCAGTATTTT. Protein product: CASSRRDRERNTQYF.